This is a list of T cell receptor beta chains from one sample in a study of shared clonotypes between healthy human individuals. Only in-frame clones appear in the TCRdb table, and some are missing; sequencing was by immunoSEQ multiplex PCR. The table has some 1.1 million clones, approximately 75% seen once. The specimen was memory CD4+ T cells from PBMCs. These receptors originate from a young man in good health. Some clones in this sample may be carry-over from other donors' samples. The CDR3 runs from the conserved cysteine through the conserved F or W.

V gene: TRBV4-3
CDR3 length: 16
J gene: TRBJ2-7
CDR3 protein: CASSQGWPDRTYEQYF

V gene: TRBV30
CDR3 length: 12
J gene: TRBJ1-4
CDR3 protein: CACQQGEEKLFF

V gene: TRBV28
CDR3 length: 15
J gene: TRBJ1-5
CDR3 protein: CASTLFRALNQPQHF

V gene: TRBV5-6
CDR3 length: 17
J gene: TRBJ1-4
CDR3 protein: CASSSSRDRAGNEKLFF

V gene: TRBV4-3
CDR3 length: 15
J gene: TRBJ1-5
CDR3 protein: CASSLEHTGVQPQHF

V gene: TRBV28
CDR3 length: 14
J gene: TRBJ2-2
CDR3 protein: CASSIRERAGELFF

V gene: TRBV29-1
CDR3 length: 13
J gene: TRBJ2-3
CDR3 protein: CSAETQGADTQYF

V gene: TRBV6-5
CDR3 length: 15
J gene: TRBJ2-7
CDR3 protein: CASSSSGGLSYEQYF

V gene: TRBV7-9
CDR3 length: 14
J gene: TRBJ2-3
CDR3 protein: CASSLTSGTDTQYF

V gene: TRBV5-1
CDR3 length: 13
J gene: TRBJ1-1
CDR3 protein: CASIGIMNTEAFF

V gene: TRBV5-1
CDR3 length: 16
J gene: TRBJ2-3
CDR3 protein: CASSLPGLAGADTQYF

V gene: TRBV6-6
CDR3 length: 11
J gene: TRBJ2-2
CDR3 protein: CASSSSGELFF

V gene: TRBV18
CDR3 length: 16
J gene: TRBJ1-2
CDR3 protein: CASSPLGGQGLYGYTF

V gene: TRBV30
CDR3 length: 15
J gene: TRBJ2-7
CDR3 protein: CAWSPPGTGFYEQYF

V gene: TRBV9
CDR3 length: 17
J gene: TRBJ1-2
CDR3 protein: CASSVDVAGKGNYGYTF

V gene: TRBV29-1
CDR3 length: 13
J gene: TRBJ1-4
CDR3 protein: CSVETGINEKLFF

V gene: TRBV7-6
CDR3 length: 13
J gene: TRBJ2-2
CDR3 protein: CASSYTNTGELFF

V gene: TRBV5-5
CDR3 length: 15
J gene: TRBJ2-7
CDR3 protein: CASSLAARPSYEQYF

V gene: TRBV18
CDR3 length: 14
J gene: TRBJ2-5
CDR3 protein: CASSRDRGPETQYF

V gene: TRBV2
CDR3 length: 14
J gene: TRBJ1-5
CDR3 protein: CASMQGRSNQPQHF

V gene: TRBV5-4
CDR3 length: 15
J gene: TRBJ2-2
CDR3 protein: CASSNRQGWTGELFF

V gene: TRBV2
CDR3 length: 15
J gene: TRBJ2-2
CDR3 protein: CASTEWGPNTGELFF

V gene: TRBV5-1
CDR3 length: 15
J gene: TRBJ2-6
CDR3 protein: CASSLEDSGANVLTF

V gene: TRBV25-1
CDR3 length: 13
J gene: TRBJ1-1
CDR3 protein: CASSEWRVTEAFF

V gene: TRBV7-9
CDR3 length: 15
J gene: TRBJ2-3
CDR3 protein: CASSLLAGATDTQYF

V gene: TRBV11-2
CDR3 length: 17
J gene: TRBJ2-1
CDR3 protein: CASSLVRASGSIGEQFF

V gene: TRBV5-1
CDR3 length: 14
J gene: TRBJ1-1
CDR3 protein: CASSLEGGNTEAFF

V gene: TRBV14
CDR3 length: 17
J gene: TRBJ2-7
CDR3 protein: CASSQVRAGRGTYEQYF

V gene: TRBV6-1
CDR3 length: 15
J gene: TRBJ2-1
CDR3 protein: CASSLSGSSYNEQFF

V gene: TRBV2
CDR3 length: 17
J gene: TRBJ2-2
CDR3 protein: CASSASGTGSVFGELFF

V gene: TRBV7-8
CDR3 length: 15
J gene: TRBJ2-1
CDR3 protein: CASSSGRTNYNEQFF

V gene: TRBV27
CDR3 length: 15
J gene: TRBJ2-7
CDR3 protein: CASSLEGLSSYEQYF

V gene: TRBV11-2
CDR3 length: 16
J gene: TRBJ1-3
CDR3 protein: CASSLGARLSGNTIYF

V gene: TRBV28
CDR3 length: 16
J gene: TRBJ1-2
CDR3 protein: CASSPGGGGELYGYTF

V gene: TRBV7-2
CDR3 length: 13
J gene: TRBJ2-5
CDR3 protein: CASSFRYQETQYF

V gene: TRBV11-2
CDR3 length: 12
J gene: TRBJ2-1
CDR3 protein: CASSLNVDEQFF

V gene: TRBV28
CDR3 length: 14
J gene: TRBJ1-1
CDR3 protein: CASSFGNLQGEAFF

V gene: TRBV27
CDR3 length: 14
J gene: TRBJ1-2
CDR3 protein: CASSLTGNNYGYTF

V gene: TRBV7-2
CDR3 length: 14
J gene: TRBJ2-7
CDR3 protein: CASSLGTSGNEQYF

V gene: TRBV4-1
CDR3 length: 15
J gene: TRBJ1-4
CDR3 protein: CASSQDTVREEKLFF

V gene: TRBV9
CDR3 length: 16
J gene: TRBJ2-7
CDR3 protein: CASSPQASTKRYEQYF

V gene: TRBV30
CDR3 length: 13
J gene: TRBJ2-1
CDR3 protein: CAWSRTGYNEQFF

V gene: TRBV6-5
CDR3 length: 13
J gene: TRBJ1-4
CDR3 protein: CASSRQPNEKLFF

V gene: TRBV2
CDR3 length: 13
J gene: TRBJ1-1
CDR3 protein: CASSVSGSTEAFF

V gene: TRBV7-3
CDR3 length: 15
J gene: TRBJ2-7
CDR3 protein: CASSRFGTGSSEQYF

V gene: TRBV29-1
CDR3 length: 12
J gene: TRBJ2-7
CDR3 protein: CSVEGTSYEQYF